This T cell receptor (beta chain) was profiled in a study of cytomegalovirus exposure and HLA in healthy donors. PCR employed 60 Vbeta and 13 Jbeta primers. Repertoires were generated with immunoSEQ multiplex PCR, while TCRdb's copy carries only in-frame clones and drops some. The data hold 110,000 to 150,000 clones, with approximately 80% observed a single time. The CDR3 sequence is 14 residues long. The ends lost 3 bases at V and 9 bases at J; junction bases unmatched: 6. Germline CDR1 and CDR2: MNHEY and SMNVEV (reference sequence). The sample comprised PBMCs. This sequence joins TRBV27 and TRBJ2-1; the match to TRBD1 covers 9 bases. The sequence derives from a middle-aged woman in good health and CMV-seropositive. CDR3 coding DNA: TGTGCCAGCAGTTTTGGGACAGGGAGGACTGAGCAGTTCTTC. The encoded protein is CASSFGTGRTEQFF.